This TCR beta chain was sequenced during a study of blood T cell repertoires in COVID-19. The CDR3 loop spans 17 amino acids. Germline V gives CDR1 SGHKS, CDR2 YYEKEE (reference sequence). V gave up 3 bases and J gave up 6 bases, with 22 bases separating them. Cohort 3 recovery required two negative PCRs, clearance, or symptom resolution. Authors' data handling: Using reference gene primer amplification, nucleated cell counts were estimated. TCRdb's copy holds only in-frame clones and misses some; the assay was immunoSEQ multiplex PCR. From that table come the V and J calls and clone size; the DNA was used to work out D and trimming. The sample has about 190,000 clones, roughly 80% seen once; the top ten hold approximately 3%.

The chain is built from TRBV5-5 and TRBJ1-5, with a weak D call TRBD1 (6 bases). The sequence came from a woman aged 30 to 39 who had recovered from COVID-19. Sequencing was carried out using PBMCs or T cells enriched from blood (not recorded which). The CDR3 spells CASSSGSVRGAGQPQHF. The DNA for the CDR3 is TGTGCCAGCAGCTCGGGTTCGGTCCGGGGGGCGGGTCAGCCCCAGCATTTT. The full variable domain, its missing parts supplied by reference TRBV5-5 and TRBJ1-5, is DAGVTQSPTHLIKTRGQQVTLRCSPISGHKSVSWYQQVLGQGPQFIFQYYEKEERGRGNFPDRFSARQFPNYSSELNVNALLLGDSALYLCASSSGSVRGAGQPQHFGDGTRLSIL.